A single sample is the source of the 11 T cell receptor beta chains below, sequenced in a study of graft-versus-host responses after intestinal transplantation. TCRdb's table, derived via immunoSEQ multiplex PCR, lists solely in-frame clones and lacks some. The sample holds approximately 100,000 clones, under 90% seen once. The antigens for these receptors are not known. The sequencing here drew on unstimulated CD4+ T cells sorted from spleen or lymph node cells, taken before intestinal transplant. These receptors all stem from a human donor who received an intestinal transplant.

J is TRBJ1-5 and V is TRBV18, with TRBD1 matching 9 bases. There are 12 residues in the CDR3. In germline, CDR1 is KGHSH, CDR2 LQKENI. V dropped 5 bases and J dropped 15; count of bases not matched to a gene: 8. The CDR3 nucleotides read TGTGCCAGCTCAGAAACCGGGACAGGGAGGCATTTT. Its translation is CASSETGTGRHF. The entire variable domain, with the rest obtained from reference TRBV18 and TRBJ1-5, is as follows: NAGVMQNPRHLVRRRGQEARLRCSPMKGHSHVYWYRQLPEEGLKFMVYLQKENIIDESGMPKERFSAEFPKEGPSILRIQQVVRGDSAAYFCASSETGTGRHFGDGTRLSIL.

The chain combines TRBV19 with TRBJ1-6, with D tentatively TRBD1 (5 bases). CDR1 is LNHDA, CDR2 SQIVND, per germline (reference sequence). The CDR3 runs 14 residues. V dropped 5 bases and J dropped 9 bases, with 14 bases sitting between them. The CDR3 loop is CASSRGQDGSPLHF. CDR3 sequence (DNA): TGTGCCAGTAGTCGTGGACAAGATGGTTCACCCCTCCACTTT.

V usage is TRBV6-1 and J usage is TRBJ2-7; D possibly corresponds to TRBD2 (6 bases). The ends were cut back, 9 bases at V and 4 bases at J, with 16 bases in the middle. Germline CDR1 is MNHNS and CDR2 is SASEGT. CDR3 length: 13 amino acids. The CDR3 region is CASGGSSRYEQYF. CDR3 sequence (DNA): TGTGCCAGTGGGGGGAGCAGTCGATACGAGCAGTACTTC.

The rearrangement uses TRBV7-9 and TRBJ1-6, with TRBD1 identical over 8 bases. This CDR3 contains 17 residues. V gave up 4 bases and J gave up 9 bases; unmatched junction bases: 14. From germline, CDR1 is SEHNR and CDR2 FQNEAQ (reference sequence). The CDR3: CASSSPPGQGVGSPLHF. In nucleotides, the CDR3 is TGTGCCAGCAGCTCGCCTCCAGGACAGGGAGTAGGTTCACCCCTCCACTTT. Complete variable domain (other parts from reference TRBV7-9 and TRBJ1-6): DTGVSQNPRHKITKRGQNVTFRCDPISEHNRLYWYRQTLGQGPEFLTYFQNEAQLEKSRLLSDRFSAERPKGSFSTLEIQRTEQGDSAMYLCASSSPPGQGVGSPLHFGNGTRLTVT.

This chain connects TRBV7-9 to TRBJ1-2; D might be TRBD1 (5 bases). Trimming removed 2 bases from V and 4 bases from J, with 8 bases in between. The CDR3 runs to 13 residues. Per the germline V gene, CDR1 is SEHNR and CDR2 is FQNEAQ (reference sequence). CDR3 in DNA: TGTGCCAGCAGCTTACCGGGGGGCTATGGCTACACCTTC. It codes for CASSLPGGYGYTF.

With regard to this clone: The sample contains more than one DNA sequence encoding this CDR3. The CDR3 sequence is CASSGTSGGVDTQYF. The CDR3 DNA sequence: TGCGCCAGCAGCGGGACTAGCGGGGGGGTCGATACGCAGTATTTT. The chain is built from TRBV5-1 and TRBJ2-3; TRBD2 agrees at 16 bases. The CDR3 is 15 residues long. J gave up 6 bases and V 4 bases, and 2 bases lay outside the gene matches. Looked up from germline, CDR1 is SGHRS and CDR2 is YFSETQ.

The J gene is TRBJ1-1, the V gene TRBV25-1; D remains ambiguous. Germline CDR1 MGHDK, CDR2 SYGVNS. This CDR3 spans 15 amino acids. The V end was cut by 6 bases, the J end by 6 bases, with 20 bases between. Here the CDR3 reads CASSSVGGADAEAFF. DNA of the CDR3: TGTGCCAGCAGCTCTGTAGGAGGTGCAGACGCTGAAGCTTTCTTT. Drawing the rest from reference TRBV25-1 and TRBJ1-1, the complete variable domain is EADIYQTPRYLVIGTGKKITLECSQTMGHDKMYWYQQDPGMELHLIHYSYGVNSTEKGDLSSESTVSRIRTEHFPLTLESARPSHTSQYLCASSSVGGADAEAFFGQGTRLTVV.

The chain is built from TRBV7-6 and TRBJ2-7, with D hard to call. The CDR3 sequence is 12 residues long. Trimming stripped 5 bases from V and 6 bases from J, with 11 bases between. CDR1 is SGHVS, CDR2 FNYEAQ, per germline. CDR3 nucleotides: TGTGCCAGCAGCCCTTCCACAGCCGAGCAGTACTTC. Amino acid sequence: CASSPSTAEQYF.

The genes are TRBV9 and TRBJ2-7; 9 nucleotides line up with TRBD1. The junction had 8 bases not matched to a gene; V was cut back by 3 bases and J by 4 bases. Germline loops: CDR1 SGDLS, CDR2 YYNGEE. CDR3 size: 15 residues. This CDR3 is CASSASDRGGYEQYF. In DNA form, the CDR3 reads TGTGCCAGCAGCGCATCGGACAGGGGAGGGTACGAGCAGTACTTC.

V is TRBV13 and J is TRBJ1-1; no definite D call. Germline values: CDR1 PRHDT, CDR2 FYEKMQ (reference sequence). There are 12 residues in the CDR3. V was clipped by 5 bases and J by 11 bases, with 15 bases between them. The CDR3 protein is CASSTTGRGAFF. For the CDR3, the DNA is TGTGCCAGCAGCACGACCGGTCGAGGGGCTTTCTTT.

This chain joins TRBV7-2 and TRBJ1-3, with D unclear. The CDR3 extends over 12 amino acids. V dropped 6 bases and J dropped 0 bases, with 3 bases sitting between them. In germline, CDR1 is SGHTA, CDR2 FQGNSA. CDR3 DNA: TGTGCCAGCAGACACTCTGGAAACACCATATATTTT. This encodes CASRHSGNTIYF.